Described below is a single TCR beta chain sequence and its context. The antigen is unknown. V lost 3 bases and J lost 5; bases outside the gene matches: 6. CDR3 length: 14 amino acids. CDR1 and CDR2 (germline): SGHNT, YYREEE (reference sequence). By way of CD45RO/CCR7/CD25/CD127/CD95/CD27, the CD4+ regulatory, stem cell-like memory, central memory and naive cells were sorted. This entry belongs to a study of beta chain features in type 1 diabetes. At the level of the study: Comparable age, gender and cell yields were observed in patients relative to healthy donors. Points from the study as a whole: Type 1 diabetes patients had VDJ junctions that carried fewer insertions and more deletions.

Sequencing targeted expressed TCRB transcripts, as all isolated RNA had been reverse transcribed. Naive, central memory and regulatory T cell samples produced a mean of about 3.5 million reads. Repertoires were generated with immunoSEQ multiplex PCR, while TCRdb's copy carries only in-frame clones and drops some. Of about 130,000 clones in the sample, roughly a tenth were seen once. This sequence originates from a young man in good health. Sequenced material: central memory CD4+ T cells from blood. The chain recombines TRBV5-4 with TRBJ1-2, with 8 bases that match TRBD1. CDR3 residues: CASSSQGAGYGYTF. CDR3 coding DNA: TGTGCCAGCAGCTCCCAGGGGGCGGGTTATGGCTACACCTTC.